These 28 T cell receptor beta chains were all obtained from the same sample, sequenced in a study of blood T cell repertoires in COVID-19. Sequenced by immunoSEQ multiplex PCR; TCRdb stores in-frame clones only, minus some. The sample contains over 250,000 clones, 87% of which appear only once. Material for sequencing was PBMCs or T cells enriched from blood (not recorded which). These receptors all stem from a woman younger than 45 who had recovered from COVID-19.

The chain is built from TRBV5-4 and TRBJ2-7; D is ambiguous. This CDR3 region has 11 residues. The V gene lost 4 bases and the J gene lost 4 bases, with 6 bases spanning the gap. Germline CDR1 is SGHNT and CDR2 is YYREEE (reference sequence). In nucleotides, the CDR3 is TGTGCCAGCAGCCTAGGATACGAGCAGTACTTC. Amino acids: CASSLGYEQYF.

V and J are TRBV6-2 or TRBV6-3 and TRBJ2-1, with TRBD2 matching 7 bases. Looked up from germline, CDR1 is MNHEY and CDR2 is SVGEGT. V lost 4 bases, J lost 4 bases, and 10 bases stayed unmatched. The CDR3 has 16 amino acids. The CDR3 loop reads CASSLGLAGVYNEQFF. For the CDR3, the DNA is TGTGCCAGCAGTTTGGGTTTGGCGGGGGTTTACAATGAGCAGTTCTTC.

The chain combines TRBV10-3 with TRBJ2-5, with 7 bases aligning to TRBD1. The V gene end was trimmed by 9 bases and the J gene end by 4 bases; junction bases not matched to a gene: 8. The CDR3 contains 13 residues. Germline CDR1 and CDR2: ENHRY and SYGVKD. In nucleotides, the CDR3 is TGTGCCATGGCAGGGGGTTGGGGAGAGACCCAGTACTTC. Its translation: CAMAGGWGETQYF.

The rearrangement joins TRBV7-2 to TRBJ1-2; TRBD1 matches 7 bases. V lost 1 base and J lost 7; bases outside the gene matches: 6. This CDR3 is 14 amino acids long. The germline CDR1 and CDR2 sequences are SGHTA and FQGNSA. The CDR3: CASSLGVTGSGYTF. In DNA form, the CDR3 reads TGTGCCAGCAGCTTAGGGGTGACAGGGAGTGGCTACACCTTC. The full variable domain, in which reference TRBV7-2 and TRBJ1-2 provide the parts outside the CDR3, is GAGVSQSPSNKVTEKGKDVELRCDPISGHTALYWYRQSLGQGLEFLIYFQGNSAPDKSGLPSDRFSAERTGGSVSTLTIQRTQQEDSAVYLCASSLGVTGSGYTFGSGTRLTVV.

The rearrangement uses TRBV28 and TRBJ2-2, with 8 nucleotides matching TRBD1. The CDR3 contains 18 residues. CDR1 is MDHEN, CDR2 SYDVKM, per germline. V lost 5 bases and J lost 6; bases outside the gene matches: 17. The CDR3 DNA sequence: TGTGCCAGCAGTCTTGGACAGGGCCGAGGTGGTAAGGCCGGGGAGCTGTTTTTT. Its protein is CASSLGQGRGGKAGELFF.

The CDR3 loop reads CASSQEPGTGEVGYGYTF. The CDR3 nucleotides read TGTGCCAGCAGCCAGGAACCCGGGACAGGGGAGGTAGGCTATGGCTACACCTTC. J is TRBJ1-2 and V is TRBV4-2, with 10 bases that match TRBD1. Germline V CDR1 and CDR2: LGHNA, YNFKEQ. With 3 bases clipped from V and 4 bases from J, the junction kept 14 bases outside the gene matches. This CDR3 region has 18 residues.

V and J are TRBV6-5 and TRBJ1-2; a possible D gene is TRBD1 (6 bases). V gave up 6 bases and J gave up 2 bases, with 10 bases separating them. The CDR3 has 13 residues. Germline-derived CDR1 and CDR2 are MNHEY and SVGAGI. CDR3 DNA: TGTGCCAGCAGCGGACAGAGAAACTATGGCTACACCTTC. As protein: CASSGQRNYGYTF.

This chain uses TRBV6-1 with TRBJ2-3, with 8 bases fitting TRBD2. V lost 2 bases, J lost 0 bases, and 4 bases stayed unmatched. The CDR3 has 16 amino acids. Germline V gives CDR1 MNHNS, CDR2 SASEGT. CDR3 bases: TGTGCCAGCAGTGAATCGCCGGGGGGGAGCACAGATACGCAGTATTTT. Translation gives CASSESPGGSTDTQYF.

This clone was seen only once. This rearrangement joins TRBV5-1 to TRBJ2-3; D not certain. Germline V gene data show CDR1 as SGHRS and CDR2 as YFSETQ. Deletions cut 4 bases from V and 2 bases from J, with 14 bases between. The CDR3 has 15 amino acids. The CDR3 region is CASSLLGSATDTQYF. The CDR3 DNA sequence: TGCGCCAGCAGCCTTCTAGGATCGGCCACAGATACGCAGTATTTT.

This clone has more than one count but fewer than ten. V usage is TRBV7-9 and J usage is TRBJ2-1; the D gene is possibly TRBD2 (6 bases). CDR1 and CDR2 (germline): SEHNR, FQNEAQ (reference sequence). Between the trimmed V and J ends, which lost 5 bases and 6 bases, there was a span of 14 bases. CDR3 size: 14 residues. Here the CDR3 reads CASSPTGTANEQFF. In DNA, the CDR3 is TGTGCCAGCAGCCCTACCGGGACTGCCAATGAGCAGTTCTTC.

V and J are TRBV5-4 and TRBJ1-2; no clear D gene. Germline-derived CDR1 and CDR2 are SGHNT and YYREEE (reference sequence). V dropped 2 bases and J dropped 2 bases, with 10 bases sitting between them. There are 14 residues in the CDR3. CDR3 region: CASSLGRGNYGYTF. The CDR3 region has the DNA TGTGCCAGCAGCTTAGGAAGAGGGAACTATGGCTACACCTTC.

The J gene is TRBJ2-2, the V gene TRBV4-2; 9 nucleotides match TRBD1. The germline gives CDR1 LGHNA, CDR2 YNFKEQ. This CDR3 is 16 amino acids long. With V trimmed by 1 base and J by 4 bases, 4 bases remained unmatched. The DNA for the CDR3 is TGTGCCAGCAGCCAAGGGGACAGGGCGGGCACCGGGGAGCTGTTTTTT. Translation gives CASSQGDRAGTGELFF.

The chain recombines TRBV27 with TRBJ2-3, with 7 bases fitting TRBD2. V gave up 6 bases and J gave up 0 bases; unmatched junction bases: 6. The CDR3 is made up of 15 amino acids. The V gene's germline CDR1 is MNHEY and CDR2 SMNVEV (reference sequence). The CDR3 loop is CASSSGTTSTDTQYF. The DNA of the CDR3 is TGTGCCAGCAGCTCCGGGACTACTAGCACAGATACGCAGTATTTT.

The chain combines TRBV5-1 with TRBJ1-6; 7 bases match TRBD1. This CDR3 is 14 amino acids long. J lost 9 bases, V lost 4 bases, and 7 bases had no gene match. Looked up from germline, CDR1 is SGHRS and CDR2 is YFSETQ. CDR3 sequence: CASSPSDRASPLHF. As DNA, the CDR3 is TGCGCCAGCAGCCCCAGCGACAGGGCTTCACCCCTCCACTTT.

The gene calls are TRBV30 and TRBJ1-6; tentative D call: TRBD1 (6 bases). CDR3 size: 17 residues. V was clipped by 2 bases and J by 7 bases, with 21 bases between them. Germline values: CDR1 GTSNPN, CDR2 SVGIG (reference sequence). The CDR3 DNA reads TGTGCCTGGAGTACATCCCGGACAGCAAAAAAGAATTCACCCCTCCACTTT. Translation gives CAWSTSRTAKKNSPLHF. Combining the CDR3 with reference TRBV30 and TRBJ1-6 gives the whole variable domain SQTIHQWPATLVQPVGSPLSLECTVEGTSNPNLYWYRQAAGRGLQLLFYSVGIGQISSEVPQNLSASRPQDRQFILSSKKLLLSDSGFYLCAWSTSRTAKKNSPLHFGNGTRLTVT.

This clone showed up just a few times. The chain uses TRBV5-1 and TRBJ2-1; 10 bases agree with TRBD2. The CDR3 has 15 residues. Germline V gene lookup returns CDR1 SGHRS and CDR2 YFSETQ. Unmatched junction bases numbered 1, after V lost 0 bases and J lost 4 bases. The CDR3 DNA is TGCGCCAGCAGCTTGGGACTAGCGGGTTACAATGAGCAGTTCTTC. Protein sequence: CASSLGLAGYNEQFF.

The chain joins TRBV7-2 to TRBJ1-5; D call uncertain. Germline V gene sequence: CDR1 SGHTA, CDR2 FQGNSA. The CDR3 extends over 17 amino acids. The germline V and J ends were trimmed by 5 bases and 0 bases, with 17 bases remaining between them. The chain's CDR3 is CASSRSSPQDSNQPQHF. In nucleotides, the CDR3 is TGTGCCAGCAGCAGATCTTCACCCCAGGATAGCAATCAGCCCCAGCATTTT.

V is TRBV7-8 and J is TRBJ1-2; 11 positions match TRBD1. This CDR3 has 16 residues. V was pared by 5 bases and J by 2 bases, with 7 bases of the junction left unmatched. Germline-derived CDR1 and CDR2 are SGHVS and FQNEAQ. The CDR3 protein is CASSRAGTGGNYGYTF. The CDR3, as DNA: TGTGCCAGCAGCAGAGCCGGGACAGGGGGAAACTATGGCTACACCTTC.

This chain connects TRBV27 to TRBJ1-5; D gene ambiguous. This CDR3 spans 15 amino acids. Per germline, CDR1 MNHEY and CDR2 SMNVEV (reference sequence). V lost 1 base to trimming and J lost 9 bases, with 16 bases between them. The DNA of the CDR3 is TGTGCCAGCAGTTTATACGGTCGGGGTCGGGGGCCCCAGCATTTT. It is translated as CASSLYGRGRGPQHF.

V gene TRBV27 combines with J gene TRBJ2-6; D is uncertain. Germline loops: CDR1 MNHEY, CDR2 SMNVEV (reference sequence). The CDR3 runs to 15 residues. The germline V and J ends were trimmed by 5 bases and 0 bases, with 8 bases remaining between them. CDR3 loop: CASSLSPSGANVLTF. In nucleotides, the CDR3 is TGTGCCAGCAGTCTCTCCCCCTCTGGGGCCAACGTCCTGACTTTC.

The genes are TRBV27 and TRBJ2-5, with TRBD2 matching over 7 bases. The germline V gene has CDR1 MNHEY and CDR2 SMNVEV (reference sequence). V gave up 3 bases and J gave up 2 bases; unmatched junction bases: 6. This CDR3 comprises 15 residues. Written as DNA, the CDR3 is TGTGCCAGCAGTTTGGGGGGGTTCTGGCAAGAGACCCAGTACTTC. The encoded protein is CASSLGGFWQETQYF.

This CDR3 reads CATSRDRQMRTEAFF. CDR3 in DNA: TGTGCCACCAGCAGAGATCGACAGATGCGCACTGAAGCTTTCTTT. The chain recombines TRBV15 with TRBJ1-1, with a tentative D call TRBD1 (5 bases). The CDR3 totals 15 residues. V dropped 0 bases and J dropped 4 bases, with 12 bases sitting between them. CDR1 is LNHNV, CDR2 YYDKDF, per germline (reference sequence).

This chain joins TRBV7-2 and TRBJ2-1, with TRBD2 identical over 9 bases. The V gene end was trimmed by 1 base and the J gene end by 8 bases; junction bases not matched to a gene: 0. Germline V lookup: CDR1 SGHTA, CDR2 FQGNSA. The CDR3 extends over 13 amino acids. Here the CDR3 reads CASSLGLADEQFF. The DNA of the CDR3 is TGTGCCAGCAGCTTAGGACTAGCGGATGAGCAGTTCTTC.

V is TRBV15 and J is TRBJ2-7, with D hard to call. CDR1 LNHNV and CDR2 YYDKDF come from the germline V gene (reference sequence). The CDR3 length is 15 residues. The germline V and J ends were trimmed by 0 bases and 0 bases, with 9 bases remaining between them. CDR3 bases: TGTGCCACCAGCAGAGACGTTGCAGTCTCCTACGAGCAGTACTTC. It yields the protein CATSRDVAVSYEQYF.

In this sample, this clone turned up a few times. The rearrangement joins TRBV12-3 or TRBV12-4 to TRBJ1-2; 7 bases map to TRBD1. The CDR3 consists of 13 residues. With V trimmed by 5 bases and J by 7 bases, 7 bases remained unmatched. The CDR3: CASSRQGVSGYTF. The CDR3 DNA reads as TGTGCCAGCAGTAGACAGGGAGTGTCTGGCTACACCTTC.

This clone was seen a single time. The chain recombines TRBV9 with TRBJ2-1; 8 positions agree with TRBD1. Germline CDR1 and CDR2: SGDLS and YYNGEE. The CDR3 has 15 amino acids. The V segment lost 3 bases and the J segment 4 bases; nucleotides outside the gene matches: 6. The chain's CDR3 is CASSATGAPYNEQFF. CDR3 sequence (DNA): TGTGCCAGCAGCGCGACAGGGGCCCCTTACAATGAGCAGTTCTTC.

The chain joins TRBV4-1 to TRBJ1-5, with 7 positions matching TRBD1. The ends lost 3 bases at V and 9 bases at J; junction bases unmatched: 11. The CDR3 has 15 amino acids. The germline V gene has CDR1 MGHRA and CDR2 YSYEKL. The DNA of the CDR3 is TGCGCCAGCAGCCAGCGACAGGGCCCGGGCAGGCCCCAGCATTTT. Residues: CASSQRQGPGRPQHF.

The chain couples TRBV3-1 (or the pseudogene TRBV3-2) to TRBJ1-1, with D hard to call. Germline V CDR1 and CDR2: LGHDT, YNNKEL (reference sequence). The CDR3 consists of 13 residues. Trimming shortened V by 0 bases and J by 7 bases, and 9 bases separated the two germline ends. The CDR3 DNA reads TGTGCCAGCAGCCAAGATGGAGCAGTTGAAGCTTTCTTT. Protein product: CASSQDGAVEAFF.